Sequencing of this T cell receptor beta chain was carried out in a study of response to subunit inactivated influenza vaccine. Study results and caveats: Each seasonal flu vaccination may recruit only limited new T cells, authors suggested.

The CDR3 is made up of 17 amino acids. CDR1 and CDR2 from the germline V gene are MGHRA and YSYEKL. V gave up 2 bases and J gave up 1 base; unmatched junction bases: 7. In TCRdb, the RT-PCR reads were re-called with MiXCR into one record per CDR3 protein. Counted here are over 400,000 distinct CDR3 sequences, 9.5% to 13% occurring once; the ten biggest clones make up about 12%. About this clonotype itself: Its specificity is not known.

The source is a man aged 50-59 years who received an inactivated influenza vaccine. Material: PBMCs from blood, obtained around seven weeks after vaccination. The gene calls are TRBV4-1 and TRBJ2-2; 7 bases are a match to TRBD2. CDR3 sequence: CASSQFLAGENTGELFF. CDR3 DNA sequence: TGCGCCAGCAGCCAATTCTTGGCGGGGGAGAACACCGGGGAGCTGTTTTTT.